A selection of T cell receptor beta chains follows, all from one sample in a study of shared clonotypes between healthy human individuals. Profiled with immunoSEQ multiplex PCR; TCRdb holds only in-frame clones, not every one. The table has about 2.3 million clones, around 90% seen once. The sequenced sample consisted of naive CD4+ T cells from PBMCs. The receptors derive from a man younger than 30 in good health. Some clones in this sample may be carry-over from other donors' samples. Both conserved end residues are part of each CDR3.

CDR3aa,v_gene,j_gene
CAWRPYREGRNNYGYTF,TRBV30,TRBJ1-2
CASRRPSDTQYF,TRBV2,TRBJ2-3
CASSFPLRAGQYF,TRBV11-2,TRBJ2-3
CSVRTDFYEQYF,TRBV29-1,TRBJ2-7
CASSVSGSYNEQFF,TRBV9,TRBJ2-1
CAISVTGPGTGELFF,TRBV10-3,TRBJ2-2
CAISGLAGPTGELFF,TRBV10-3,TRBJ2-2
CASSLKPLGSNQPQHF,TRBV5-5,TRBJ1-5
CASRAQGKGYGYTF,TRBV2,TRBJ1-2
CASSLWKGAGGRYEQYF,TRBV5-4,TRBJ2-7
CASRRQGSYEQYF,TRBV27,TRBJ2-7
CASSLSVNTEAFF,TRBV5-1,TRBJ1-1